Listed below are T cell receptor beta chains from one sample, sequenced in a study of preoperative IRX-2 immunotherapy in early breast cancer. Measured with immunoSEQ multiplex PCR; TCRdb has only the in-frame clones, and not every one. The sample carries some 99,000 clones, roughly 85% recorded once. The sequences come from tumor tissue, collected after IRX-2 immunotherapy. The receptors shown here come from a human donor with breast cancer. Each CDR3 is given with its conserved first and last residue. Each record gives: V gene, J gene, D gene, clone size, CDR3 DNA, CDR3 protein. A D gene is named only where the DNA matches it firmly. A clone size is listed for some rows: how often the clone was seen (once, few, many), or a class if it is expanded.

>TRBV7-4|TRBJ2-3|NA|NA
TGTGCCAGCAGCTCAGGGGGGAACACAGATACGCAGTATTTT
CASSSGGNTDTQYF
>TRBV6-8|TRBJ2-6|NA|NA
TGTGCCATCAGCCCGAGGGTCGCTGGGGCCAACGTCCTGACTTTC
CAISPRVAGANVLTF
>TRBV28|TRBJ1-2|NA|NA
TGTGCCAGCAGTCTAACAGGGAACTATGGCTACACCTTC
CASSLTGNYGYTF
>TRBV18|TRBJ2-1|NA|NA
TGTGCCAGCTTACTGGGGGGAGCATTGGATACTGAGCAGTTCTTC
CASLLGGALDTEQFF
>TRBV6-8|TRBJ1-2|TRBD1|once
TGTGCCAGCAGTAAAGGGACAGGTTATGGCTACACCTTC
CASSKGTGYGYTF
>TRBV1|TRBJ1-6|NA|NA
TGCGCCAGCAGCCAAGCTAGGGCCCGCTCCTATAATTCACCCCTCCACTTT
CASSQARARSYNSPLHF
>TRBV28|TRBJ1-4|TRBD1|NA
TGTGCCAGCAGTTTTAGCCTGCCCCGGGACAGGGTCGAAAAACTGTTTTTT
CASSFSLPRDRVEKLFF
>TRBV30|TRBJ1-1|NA|NA
TGTGCCTGGAGTGATGGGGACACTGAAGCTTTCTTT
CAWSDGDTEAFF
>TRBV5-1|TRBJ2-7|NA|NA
TGCGCCAGCAGCTCCCTGAACAGCAACTCCTACGAGCAGTACTTC
CASSSLNSNSYEQYF
>TRBV18|TRBJ1-1|TRBD1|NA
TGTGCCAGCTCCCTATATAGGGGGCCGGGTGAAGCTTTCTTT
CASSLYRGPGEAFF
>TRBV25-1|TRBJ1-1|NA|NA
TGTGCCAGCAGTGAACCAGGGGCCGAAAAGGCTTTCTTT
CASSEPGAEKAFF
>TRBV7-5|TRBJ2-1|NA|NA
TGTGCCAGCAGCTGGGAAAGGACGGTAGGCCCTGAGCAGTTCTTC
CASSWERTVGPEQFF
>TRBV28|TRBJ1-2|NA|NA
TGTGCCAGCAGTACGACTAACTATGGCTACACCTTC
CASSTTNYGYTF
>TRBV10-1|TRBJ2-7|NA|NA
TGCGCCAGCAACTCAGGGGACTACGACCAGCAGTACTTC
CASNSGDYDQQYF
>TRBV19|TRBJ2-7|NA|NA
TGTGCCAGTAGTATTTTCGGGGACGAGCAGTACTTC
CASSIFGDEQYF
>TRBV6-8|TRBJ2-2|NA|few
TGTGCCATCCACTCCACGCAGGGCAGGAACACCGGGGAGCTGTTTTTT
CAIHSTQGRNTGELFF
>TRBV7-2|TRBJ2-2|NA|NA
TGTGCCAGCAGCTTAGTTGCTAGCGGGGAGCTGTTTTTT
CASSLVASGELFF
>TRBV5-1|TRBJ1-5|NA|NA
TGCGCCAGCAGCTCCGGGGAAAGGGATTATAGCAATCAGCCCCAGCATTTT
CASSSGERDYSNQPQHF
>TRBV19|TRBJ1-5|TRBD1|NA
TGTGCCACCACGGGCAGGGGGAGGTATAGCAATCAACCCCAGCATTTT
CATTGRGRYSNQPQHF
>TRBV2|TRBJ2-7|NA|once
TGTGCCAGCAGTGAAGAGGGGCTAAACTCCTACGAGCAGTACTTC
CASSEEGLNSYEQYF
>TRBV9|TRBJ1-3|NA|NA
TGTGCCAGCAGCGGTAGAGTCTTCTCTGGAAACACCATATATTTT
CASSGRVFSGNTIYF
>TRBV5-1|TRBJ2-2|NA|NA
TGCGCCAGCAGCCTTGATGTCGGGGCGGGGACCGGGGAGCTGTTTTTT
CASSLDVGAGTGELFF
>TRBV11-3|TRBJ2-3|TRBD2|NA
TGTGCCAGCAGCTCCCCCATGGGGCGGGGGAATACCTACACAGATACGCAGTATTTT
CASSSPMGRGNTYTDTQYF
>TRBV19|TRBJ1-6|NA|NA
TGTGCCAGTAGTATCGGCAAGAACAGAAACTATAATTCACCCCTCCACTTT
CASSIGKNRNYNSPLHF
>TRBV11-3|TRBJ1-2|NA|NA
TGTGCCAGCAGCCCTAATACTGATTCCGTCTATGGCTACACCTTC
CASSPNTDSVYGYTF
>TRBV18|TRBJ1-3|NA|NA
TGTGCCAGCTCACATCAGGGGACGGGCGATACGAGTTCTGGAAACACCATATATTTT
CASSHQGTGDTSSGNTIYF
>TRBV19|TRBJ1-5|NA|NA
TGTGCCAGTAAGGGACCCCATGACGGTCAGCCCCAGCATTTT
CASKGPHDGQPQHF
>TRBV6-8|TRBJ2-7|NA|NA
TGTGCCAGCAGGTCCCGTGGAGGGGGAGGCGAGCAGTACTTC
CASRSRGGGGEQYF
>TRBV18|TRBJ1-1|NA|NA
TGTGCCAGCTCGCTATATCGGGGGGCTACCTTGAACACTGAAGCTTTCTTT
CASSLYRGATLNTEAFF
>TRBV11-3|TRBJ2-3|NA|NA
TGTGCCAGCAGAGAAACCCTGTCCAACACAGATACGCAGTATTTT
CASRETLSNTDTQYF